This entry describes one TCR beta chain. The antigen remains unidentified. The entry originates in a study of cytomegalovirus exposure and HLA in healthy donors. At the level of the study: Out of 398 genotyped donors, roughly 80% belonged to the Caucasian-associated ancestry cluster. Study-level results: Fewer than 200 TCR beta chains were listed as cytomegalovirus-associated.

Germline V gene lookup returns CDR1 LGHNA and CDR2 YSLEER. Losses at the gene ends were 7 bases for V and 4 bases for J; bases not matched to a gene: 4. CDR3 size: 15 residues. Amplification used 60 Vbeta primers and 13 Jbeta primers. TCRdb keeps only in-frame clones here, not all; method: immunoSEQ multiplex PCR. Of roughly 120,000 clones listed, 80% to 90% were seen once; the top ten hold approximately 1.1%. At sampling all donors were nominally healthy, likely with unrecorded immune exposures. Material for sequencing was PBMCs. The source of this sequence is a woman younger than 45 in good health and CMV-seronegative. J is TRBJ2-1 and V is TRBV4-3, with TRBD2 matching over 13 bases. CDR3 in amino acids: CASNGTSGTYNEQFF. The CDR3 bases are TGCGCCAGCAACGGGACTAGCGGGACGTACAATGAGCAGTTCTTC.